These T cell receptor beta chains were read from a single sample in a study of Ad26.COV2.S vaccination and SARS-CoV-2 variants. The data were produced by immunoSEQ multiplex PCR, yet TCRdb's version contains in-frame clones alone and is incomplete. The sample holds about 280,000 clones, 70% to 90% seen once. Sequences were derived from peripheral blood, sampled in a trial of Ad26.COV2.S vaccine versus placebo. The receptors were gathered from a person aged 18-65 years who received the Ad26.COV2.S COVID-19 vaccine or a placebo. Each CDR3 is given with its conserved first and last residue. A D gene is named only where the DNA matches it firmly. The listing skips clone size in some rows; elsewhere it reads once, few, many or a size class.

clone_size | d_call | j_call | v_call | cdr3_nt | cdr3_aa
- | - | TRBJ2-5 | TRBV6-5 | TGTGCCAGCAGTTACTCACCTGAGGCATCTTTGGTGACCCAGTACTTC | CASSYSPEASLVTQYF
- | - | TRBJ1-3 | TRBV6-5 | TGTGCCAGCAGTTACGGGGCCACCGCCTCTGGAAACACCATATATTTT | CASSYGATASGNTIYF
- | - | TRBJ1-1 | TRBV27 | TGTGCCACCAAGGGATTCATGAACACTGAAGCTTTCTTT | CATKGFMNTEAFF
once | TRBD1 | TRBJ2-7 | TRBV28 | TGTGCCAGCAGTTTATCAGGGGGCATCTACGAGCAGTACTTC | CASSLSGGIYEQYF
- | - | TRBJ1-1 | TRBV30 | TGTGCCTGGTCATTAAACACTGAAGCTTTCTTT | CAWSLNTEAFF
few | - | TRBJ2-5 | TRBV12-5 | TGTGCTAGTGGGAACGACAGACAAGAGACCCAGTACTTC | CASGNDRQETQYF
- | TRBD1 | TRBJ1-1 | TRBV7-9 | TGTGCCAGCAGCTTAGTGGGACAGGGTAACACTGAAGCTTTCTTT | CASSLVGQGNTEAFF
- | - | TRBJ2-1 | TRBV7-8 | TGTGCCAGCAGCGAGTTGACCCAGACGGCCTACAATGAGCAGTTCTTC | CASSELTQTAYNEQFF
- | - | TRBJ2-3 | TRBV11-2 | TGTGCCAGCAGCTTAGGATCGAGTAACACAGATACGCAGTATTTT | CASSLGSSNTDTQYF
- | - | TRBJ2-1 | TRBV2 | TGTGCCAGCCTCGGGGACGTTTACAATGAGCAGTTCTTC | CASLGDVYNEQFF
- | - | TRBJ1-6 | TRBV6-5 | TGTGTCTCCTTTACAGACCCTTCGGGACCCCTCCACTTT | CVSFTDPSGPLHF
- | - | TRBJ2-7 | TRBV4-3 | TGCGCCAGCAGCCAAGAGGCGGGGGCCTCCTACGAGCAGTACTTC | CASSQEAGASYEQYF
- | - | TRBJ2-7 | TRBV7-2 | TGTGCCAGCAGCTCCTCGCCGGGGTACGAGCAGTACTTC | CASSSSPGYEQYF
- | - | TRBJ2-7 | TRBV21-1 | TGTGCCAGCAGCAAAAGCTTCAGGACCGAGCAGTACTTC | CASSKSFRTEQYF
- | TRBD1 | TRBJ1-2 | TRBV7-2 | TGTGCCAGCAGCCCCCCAGGGGGCGGGCGGGGCTACACCTTC | CASSPPGGGRGYTF
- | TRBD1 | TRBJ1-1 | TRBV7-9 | TGTGCCAGCAGGGAAGATAGGACAGGGTTTCAAGAAGCTTTCTTT | CASREDRTGFQEAFF
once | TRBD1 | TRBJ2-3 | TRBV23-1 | TGCGCCAGCAGTCTTCTGGACAGGGGGAAAACAGATACGCAGTATTTT | CASSLLDRGKTDTQYF
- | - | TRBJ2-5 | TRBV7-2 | TGTGCCAGCAGCTTCGGGGCCCAAGAGACCCAGTACTTC | CASSFGAQETQYF
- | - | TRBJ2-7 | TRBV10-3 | TGTGCCATCAGTGAGTGGGGGAGGCGGACAACATCCTACGAGCAGTACTTC | CAISEWGRRTTSYEQYF
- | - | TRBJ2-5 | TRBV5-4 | TGTGCCAGCAGCTTGGAGGGCAGCCGCCAAGAGACCCAGTACTTC | CASSLEGSRQETQYF
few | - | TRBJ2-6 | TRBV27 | TGTGCCAGCAGGCAGGCGACCCGCTCTGGGGCCAACGTCCTGACTTTC | CASRQATRSGANVLTF
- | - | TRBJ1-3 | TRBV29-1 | TGCAGCGTTATGGCGGGGGGAGGTGGAAACACCATATATTTT | CSVMAGGGGNTIYF
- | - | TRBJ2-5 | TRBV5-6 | TGTGCCAGCAGCTTGACAGGGAGTACCCAAGAGACCCAGTACTTC | CASSLTGSTQETQYF
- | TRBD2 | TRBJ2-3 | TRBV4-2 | TGTGCCAGCAGCCAAGAAGCGAGCGGGGGAAGCACAGATACGCAGTATTTT | CASSQEASGGSTDTQYF
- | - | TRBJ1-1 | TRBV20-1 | TGCAGTGCTAGTCGCCAGGCGGACACTGAAGCTTTCTTT | CSASRQADTEAFF
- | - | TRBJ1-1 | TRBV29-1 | TGCAGCACCCAGGCGGGACTGGCGAACACTGAAGCTTTCTTT | CSTQAGLANTEAFF
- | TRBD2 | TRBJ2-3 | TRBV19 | TGTGCCAGTAGTATAGTTGGTGGTAGCGGGAGGGCCCGGGATACGCAGTATTTT | CASSIVGGSGRARDTQYF
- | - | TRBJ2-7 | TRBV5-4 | TGTGCCAGCAGCTTGGCGGGTGGGACTCCGACCTACGAGCAGTACTTC | CASSLAGGTPTYEQYF
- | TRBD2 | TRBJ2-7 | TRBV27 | TGTGCCAGCAGTCCCGGGGGGTCCTACGAGCAGTACTTC | CASSPGGSYEQYF
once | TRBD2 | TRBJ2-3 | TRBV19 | TGTGCCAGTAGTACTTCCCCCCCAGCGGGGGGCCTCACAGATACGCAGTATTTT | CASSTSPPAGGLTDTQYF
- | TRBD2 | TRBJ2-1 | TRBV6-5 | TGTGCCAGCAGCCAAGGGACTAGCGGGAGCGATGAGCAGTTCTTC | CASSQGTSGSDEQFF
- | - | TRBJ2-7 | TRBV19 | TGTGCCAGTAGTATTTTCGCCGGGACCGGGGGCTACGAGCAGTACTTC | CASSIFAGTGGYEQYF
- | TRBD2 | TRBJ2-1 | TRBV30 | TGTGCCGGAATAGCGGGAGTGATCAATGAGCAGTTCTTC | CAGIAGVINEQFF
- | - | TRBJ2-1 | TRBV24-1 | TGTGCCACCAGTGACCGGTGGGGTAATGAGCAGTTCTTC | CATSDRWGNEQFF
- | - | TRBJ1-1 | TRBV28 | TGTGCCAGCAGTCCCTGGGGAAAGAACACTGAAGCTTTCTTT | CASSPWGKNTEAFF
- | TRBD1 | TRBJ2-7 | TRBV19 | TGTGCCAGTAGTCCGGGGACAGGGGCTGCCTACGAGCAGTACTTC | CASSPGTGAAYEQYF
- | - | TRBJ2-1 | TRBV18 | TGTGCCAGCTCACCACCGTACCGGTCAAATGAGCAGTTCTTC | CASSPPYRSNEQFF
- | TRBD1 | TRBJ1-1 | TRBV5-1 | TGCGCCAGCAGCTTGGGCGGGACAGCCACTGAAGCTTTCTTT | CASSLGGTATEAFF
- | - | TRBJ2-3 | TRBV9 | TGTGCCAGCAGCCCCGGACTTTTCCCTGTCCCTGTTGGGTATTTT | CASSPGLFPVPVGYF
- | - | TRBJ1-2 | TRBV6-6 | TGTGCCAGCGCTCCGTCAGGGGCGGGTGGAGGCTACACCTTC | CASAPSGAGGGYTF
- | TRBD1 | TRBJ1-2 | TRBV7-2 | TGTGCCAGCAGCTTAGCGGGTAGAGCTAACCCCGCTCAGGGGGATCGCCCCGGCTACACCTTC | CASSLAGRANPAQGDRPGYTF
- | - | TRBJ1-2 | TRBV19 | TGTGCCAGTAGTACCTTACAGGTGAACTATGGCTACACCTTC | CASSTLQVNYGYTF
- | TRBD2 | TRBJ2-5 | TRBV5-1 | TGCGCCAGCAGCCCTGGCATGGCTAGCGGGCTCCTTGGGACCCAGTACTTC | CASSPGMASGLLGTQYF
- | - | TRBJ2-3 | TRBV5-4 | TGTGCCAGCACGGGGGCCCGTAGCACAGATACGCAGTATTTT | CASTGARSTDTQYF
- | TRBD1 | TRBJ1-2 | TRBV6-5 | TGTGCCAGCAGTCAGGGGGCAGGGGGAAGGGGAGGCTACACCTTC | CASSQGAGGRGGYTF